Listed below are T cell receptor beta chains from one sample, sequenced in a study of memory CD4+ T cells and cytomegalovirus serostatus. Assay used: immunoSEQ multiplex PCR; TCRdb lists only in-frame clones, some missing. The profile shows about 60,000 clones, approximately 80% of them singletons. Source material: memory CD4+ T cells from blood. The receptor source for this set is an adult in good health and CMV-seronegative. Both conserved end residues are part of each CDR3.

v_gene: TRBV5-1; j_gene: TRBJ2-1; CDR3aa: CASRGTSSSYNEQFF
v_gene: TRBV10-2; j_gene: TRBJ1-1; CDR3aa: CASSDLPGTGGNTEAFF
v_gene: TRBV29-1; j_gene: TRBJ1-2; CDR3aa: CSASGTSYGYTF
v_gene: TRBV6-5; j_gene: TRBJ2-7; CDR3aa: CASSYGRHPGSYEQYF
v_gene: TRBV5-8; j_gene: TRBJ1-5; CDR3aa: CASSLGQGVQPQHF
v_gene: TRBV28; j_gene: TRBJ2-1; CDR3aa: CASSFVPSEQFF
v_gene: TRBV30; j_gene: TRBJ2-7; CDR3aa: CAWSRQGRDEQYF
v_gene: TRBV5-1; j_gene: TRBJ2-5; CDR3aa: CASSPGHTKETQYF
v_gene: TRBV5-1; j_gene: TRBJ2-4; CDR3aa: CASSLSRVVAKNIQYF
v_gene: TRBV6-5; j_gene: TRBJ2-7; CDR3aa: CASNKPGTGGSEQYF
v_gene: TRBV10-3; j_gene: TRBJ2-7; CDR3aa: CAISGRDQEQYF
v_gene: TRBV18; j_gene: TRBJ1-4; CDR3aa: CASSQGSNEKLFF
v_gene: TRBV28; j_gene: TRBJ1-1; CDR3aa: CASRDGLNTEAFF
v_gene: TRBV9; j_gene: TRBJ2-7; CDR3aa: CASSVGDLRGEQYF